This passage covers 9 T cell receptor beta chains from one sample sequenced in a study of blood T cell repertoires in COVID-19. Clones were read by immunoSEQ multiplex PCR, and TCRdb kept only the in-frame ones, dropping some. The table has fewer than 70,000 clones, 84% seen once. Source material: peripheral blood. The receptors shown here come from a man aged 45-60 years with active COVID-19.

CDR3 region: CATSTSGYEQYF. The DNA of the CDR3 is TGTGCCACATCCACGTCGGGTTACGAGCAGTACTTC. The J gene is TRBJ2-7, the V gene TRBV19; D is uncertain. Trimming stripped 10 bases from V and 4 bases from J, with 14 bases between. From germline, CDR1 is LNHDA and CDR2 SQIVND (reference sequence). The CDR3 covers 12 residues.

The chain links TRBV6-5 to TRBJ1-3; D unclear. The CDR3 sequence is 14 residues long. Trimming shortened V by 7 bases and J by 4 bases, and 14 bases separated the two germline ends. Germline V gene lookup returns CDR1 MNHEY and CDR2 SVGAGI. CDR3: CASTPLYRGNTIYF. In DNA form, the CDR3 reads TGTGCCAGCACCCCTTTGTACCGGGGAAACACCATATATTTT.

The rearrangement links TRBV6-5 to TRBJ1-1, with TRBD1 matching over 7 bases. Germline CDR1 reads MNHEY; CDR2 reads SVGAGI. The length of the CDR3 is 14 residues. Unmatched junction bases numbered 7, after V lost 6 bases and J lost 3 bases. Here the CDR3 DNA reads TGTGCCAGCAGACCATATGACAGGGACACTGAAGCTTTCTTT. Residues: CASRPYDRDTEAFF.

This CDR3 is CASSYSGQGDEQYF. Written as DNA, the CDR3 is TGTGCCAGCAGTTACTCGGGTCAGGGTGACGAGCAGTACTTC. The chain employs TRBV6-6 and TRBJ2-7; possibly TRBD1 for D (5 bases). This CDR3 contains 14 residues. V was shortened by 0 bases and J by 5 bases, with 11 bases between the two germline ends. The V gene's germline CDR1 is MNHNY and CDR2 SVGAGI (reference sequence).

The J gene is TRBJ2-4, the V gene TRBV7-8; D gene ambiguous. The V gene lost 5 bases and the J gene lost 0 bases, with 14 bases spanning the gap. Germline assignment: CDR1 SGHVS and CDR2 FQNEAQ. The CDR3 sequence is 16 residues long. CDR3 bases: TGTGCCAGCAGCCCTACCTCCGCCTTAGCCAAAAACATTCAGTACTTC. It yields the protein CASSPTSALAKNIQYF. Supplemented by reference TRBV7-8 and TRBJ2-4, the full variable domain reads GAGVSQSPRYKVAKRGQDVALRCDPISGHVSLFWYQQALGQGPEFLTYFQNEAQLDKSGLPSDRFFAERPEGSVSTLKIQRTQQEDSAVYLCASSPTSALAKNIQYFGAGTRLSVL.

This clone was counted only a few times. This chain uses TRBV7-2 with TRBJ2-7, with 8 bases aligning to TRBD2. Per germline, CDR1 SGHTA and CDR2 FQGNSA. V trimming: 5 bases; J trimming: 5 bases; junction bases outside the gene matches: 8. The CDR3 is 14 amino acids. CDR3 nucleotides: TGTGCCAGCAGCCCCGGGGGGGGGAGAAACGAGCAGTACTTC. As protein: CASSPGGGRNEQYF.

The gene calls are TRBV4-1 and TRBJ1-4, with 12 bases that match TRBD1. V lost 4 bases, J lost 7 bases, and 16 bases stayed unmatched. Germline loops: CDR1 MGHRA, CDR2 YSYEKL. This CDR3 region has 19 residues. CDR3 sequence: CASSPGSGTGGSFGEKLFF. CDR3 coding DNA: TGCGCCAGCAGCCCGGGAAGCGGGACAGGGGGCTCATTTGGTGAAAAACTGTTTTTT.

This chain connects TRBV10-3 to TRBJ2-7; 13 bases map to TRBD2. The CDR3 is made up of 17 amino acids. Germline values: CDR1 ENHRY, CDR2 SYGVKD. J gave up 0 bases and V 2 bases, and 4 bases lay outside the gene matches. As DNA, the CDR3 is TGTGCCATCAGTGAGACTAGCGGGGGGGTTAGCTCCTACGAGCAGTACTTC. Its translation: CAISETSGGVSSYEQYF.

The chain is built from TRBV3-1 (or the pseudogene TRBV3-2) and TRBJ2-3; 7 nucleotides line up with TRBD1. The CDR3 has 15 residues. The V gene end was trimmed by 0 bases and the J gene end by 9 bases; junction bases not matched to a gene: 9. Germline CDR1 and CDR2: LGHDT and YNNKEL (reference sequence). The CDR3 DNA reads as TGTGCCAGCAGCCAAGACTTAGAGGGGGCGGAGACGCAGTATTTT. It codes for CASSQDLEGAETQYF.